This T cell receptor (beta chain) was sequenced in a study of T cells after yellow fever vaccination. The germline V and J ends were trimmed by 11 bases and 3 bases, with 17 bases remaining between them. Per the germline V gene, CDR1 is LNHDA and CDR2 is SQIVND (reference sequence). The CDR3 sequence is 14 residues long. A single record per CDR3 protein comes from TCRdb applying MiXCR to the 5' RACE reads. The table records under 350,000 distinct CDR3 sequences, over 3.5% of them present only once. This clonotype was counted only a few times. Antigen specificity is unknown. General study results and limits: Detected again after the booster were most primary-vaccination clones, at 96% CD4 and approximately 90% CD8. Shared CD4/CD8 clonotypes were a small share, likely from convergent recombination.

The chain combines TRBV19 with TRBJ1-5, with D maybe TRBD1 (5 bases). The material was PBMCs, obtained 5 days after the yellow fever booster vaccination. The source of this sequence is a man younger than 35 who received the YFV17D yellow fever vaccine. CDR3 in amino acids: CAGSGQGFNQPQHF. The CDR3 DNA reads TGTGCCGGGTCAGGGCAGGGCTTCAATCAGCCCCAGCATTTT. Full variable domain (rest looked up from reference TRBV19 and TRBJ1-5): DGGITQSPKYLFRKEGQNVTLSCEQNLNHDAMYWYRQDPGQGLRLIYYSQIVNDFQKGDIAEGYSVSREKKESFPLTVTSAQKNPTAFYLCAGSGQGFNQPQHFGDGTRLSIL.